This TCR beta chain was profiled in a study of T-cell reconstitution after alpha-beta-depleted transplantation in children (dated by TCRdb to the mid-2010s). Looking at the study overall: Using TCR repertoire profiling, the study quantitatively followed how T-cell immune reconstitution unfolded in children after TCRalphabeta/CD19-depleted allogeneic hematopoietic cell transplantation. Results and caveats for the whole study, not just this receptor: The high TCRbeta diversity at day 60 in some patients was ascribed to recipient T cells and intrathymic progenitors that had survived conditioning. Hyperexpanded clone frequencies declined over subsequent months; after one year, T-cell counts and TCRbeta diversity were mostly attributed to newly produced T cells. The apparently early recovery of alphabetaT-cell counts about two months after transplant reportedly depended on only several hundred rapidly expanded clones that came from non-depleted graft cells.

Reading from cysteine to phenylalanine, the CDR3 counts 14 amino acids. CDR3 DNA is the only sequence kept; it has 42 bases, read in frame from the first base. Sequences MGHDK (CDR1) and SYGVNS (CDR2) are obtained from the germline V gene. Comments on this clonotype: Its antigen is currently not known. A read error may account for a junction end that differs from germline.

The sample's treatment or condition label, in plain terms: allogeneic hematopoietic cell transplantation with graft depleted of TCRalphabeta T cells and CD19 B cells. TCRalphabeta/CD19-depleted allogeneic hematopoietic cell grafts were given to the transplant recipients, all of whom were children. The library was made by PCR. Sequenced using an Illumina HiSeq 2500. TCR library preparation used molecular barcoding, with unique molecular identifiers applied to normalize quantification of the TCRbeta repertoire. TCRdb reanalyzed the raw reads on its own, using fastp at Q25 for trimming and MiXCR for clone calling, and kept in-frame beta chains. Each record represents a unique CDR3 protein, reported with the most common genes and DNA among its rows. Counted in this sample were a few hundred thousand distinct CDR3 sequences; 10% to 15% of them appeared once. The top ten hold over 2% of the sample.

The sequence was obtained from a male patient younger than 18 who had a stem cell transplant for acute myeloid leukemia, so the T cells may come from the graft donor. Sequencing used PBMCs, mostly from graft donor cells, obtained 360 days after TCRalphabeta/CD19-depleted stem cell transplant. The chain is made from TRBV25-1 and TRBJ2-7; the D call could be TRBD1 or TRBD2, with each sharing 6 bases. The CDR3 region has the sequence CASSESPWGASRHF. The sequence in DNA is TGTGCCAGCAGTGAATCCCCTTGGGGGGCCTCAAGACATTTC.